Below, one T cell receptor beta chain is given with its context. A read error may account for a junction end that differs from germline. With a J-beta primer mix and a sample-barcoded 5' primer, a second PCR ran about 6 to 11 cycles. TCRdb fed the 5' RACE reads into MiXCR, producing one record per CDR3 protein. The repertoire consists of about 600,000 distinct CDR3 sequences, with under 55% occurring once and the leading ten covering 20% to 25%. The sample originates from a study of blood T cells in healthy people across ages. The CDR3 totals 13 residues. Germline assignment: CDR1 SEHNR and CDR2 FQNEAQ (reference sequence).

The sample comprised blood. The receptor's source is an elderly man in good health. This rearrangement joins TRBV7-9 to TRBJ1-1, with D possibly matching TRBD1 (5 bases). The CDR3 here is CASTQRGNAEAFF. The CDR3 DNA reads as TGTGCCAGCACCCAGCGGGGGAACGCTGAAGCTTTCTTT.